Listed below are T cell receptor beta chains from one sample, sequenced in a study of blood T cell repertoires in COVID-19. TCRdb's table, derived via immunoSEQ multiplex PCR, lists solely in-frame clones and lacks some. The sample has about 400,000 clones, approximately 88% seen once. Material: PBMCs or T cells enriched from blood (not recorded which). The receptor source for this set is a woman between 35 and 50 years old with acute COVID-19. The CDR3 runs from the conserved cysteine through the conserved F or W. Fields, in order: clone size, D gene, J gene, V gene, CDR3 protein, CDR3 DNA. The D gene is left open where the match is weak. Size tells how often a clone was seen (once, few, many) or the class of an expanded clone, and some rows leave it out.

size: once
D: TRBD1
J: TRBJ2-7
V: TRBV6-5
CDR3: CASSYRGRLDTYEQYF
DNA: TGTGCCAGCAGTTACAGGGGGCGTCTAGATACCTACGAGCAGTACTTC

size: -
D: -
J: TRBJ1-6
V: TRBV5-1
CDR3: CASSPRGDSSYNSPLHF
DNA: TGCGCCAGCAGCCCCCGCGGCGACAGCTCCTATAATTCACCCCTCCACTTT

size: -
D: TRBD2
J: TRBJ2-1
V: TRBV25-1
CDR3: CASKERGGTSYNEQFF
DNA: TGTGCCAGCAAGGAACGCGGGGGGACCTCCTACAATGAGCAGTTCTTC

size: -
D: TRBD1
J: TRBJ1-5
V: TRBV6-5
CDR3: CASSLGQSNQPQHF
DNA: TGTGCCAGCAGTTTGGGACAGAGCAATCAGCCCCAGCATTTT

size: -
D: -
J: TRBJ1-1
V: TRBV30
CDR3: CAWSVSQGGTEAFF
DNA: TGTGCCTGGAGTGTAAGCCAGGGTGGGACTGAAGCTTTCTTT

size: -
D: -
J: TRBJ1-1
V: TRBV11-3
CDR3: CASRASGQLNTEAFF
DNA: TGTGCCAGCAGGGCGTCTGGGCAGCTGAACACTGAAGCTTTCTTT

size: -
D: TRBD1
J: TRBJ2-7
V: TRBV30
CDR3: CAWSPGTGGFYEQYF
DNA: TGTGCCTGGAGTCCGGGGACAGGGGGTTTCTACGAGCAGTACTTC

size: -
D: TRBD1
J: TRBJ2-7
V: TRBV7-9
CDR3: CASSLGGTGPAYEQYF
DNA: TGTGCCAGCAGCTTAGGTGGGACAGGGCCAGCCTACGAGCAGTACTTC

size: -
D: TRBD1
J: TRBJ1-2
V: TRBV5-1
CDR3: CASRTGTGNRGYTF
DNA: TGCGCCAGCAGGACGGGGACAGGGAATCGTGGCTACACCTTC

size: once
D: -
J: TRBJ1-3
V: TRBV10-3
CDR3: CAASSGDGNTIYF
DNA: TGTGCCGCATCGTCAGGGGACGGAAACACCATATATTTT

size: -
D: TRBD2
J: TRBJ2-5
V: TRBV2
CDR3: CASSEDSGLGGETQYF
DNA: TGTGCCAGCAGTGAAGATTCGGGACTGGGGGGGGAGACCCAGTACTTC

size: -
D: TRBD1
J: TRBJ1-4
V: TRBV7-8
CDR3: CASSRRTGDTTNEKLFF
DNA: TGTGCCAGCAGCCGAAGGACAGGGGATACAACTAATGAAAAACTGTTTTTT

size: -
D: TRBD1
J: TRBJ1-1
V: TRBV5-1
CDR3: CASSGTGLNTEAFF
DNA: TGCGCCAGCAGCGGGACAGGGTTGAACACTGAAGCTTTCTTT

size: -
D: -
J: TRBJ2-6
V: TRBV7-9
CDR3: CASSPGQLPSGANVLTF
DNA: TGTGCCAGCAGTCCAGGACAGCTTCCCTCTGGGGCCAACGTCCTGACTTTC

size: -
D: TRBD1
J: TRBJ1-2
V: TRBV18
CDR3: CASSPPRQGGGYGYTF
DNA: TGTGCCAGCTCACCTCCTAGACAGGGAGGAGGCTATGGCTACACCTTC

size: -
D: TRBD1
J: TRBJ1-5
V: TRBV18
CDR3: CASSPTGTGNQPQHF
DNA: TGTGCCAGCTCACCAACCGGGACAGGCAATCAGCCCCAGCATTTT

size: -
D: TRBD2
J: TRBJ2-3
V: TRBV19
CDR3: CASRLIAGGLTDTQYF
DNA: TGTGCCAGTAGGCTAATAGCGGGGGGCCTCACAGATACGCAGTATTTT

size: -
D: TRBD1
J: TRBJ2-7
V: TRBV9
CDR3: CASSVGTGSFGEQYF
DNA: TGTGCCAGCAGCGTTGGGACAGGGTCGTTCGGCGAGCAGTACTTC

size: -
D: -
J: TRBJ1-3
V: TRBV7-9
CDR3: CASSLPGSGNTIYF
DNA: TGTGCCAGCAGCTTACCGGGGTCTGGAAACACCATATATTTT

size: -
D: -
J: TRBJ1-2
V: TRBV6-5
CDR3: CASSYVGLNYGYTF
DNA: TGTGCCAGCAGTTACGTCGGACTGAACTATGGCTACACCTTC

size: -
D: -
J: TRBJ1-3
V: TRBV19
CDR3: CASRPTASGNTIYF
DNA: TGTGCCAGTAGGCCGACTGCTTCTGGAAACACCATATATTTT

size: -
D: -
J: TRBJ1-2
V: TRBV13
CDR3: CASTRRDNGYTF
DNA: TGTGCCAGCACCCGCAGGGATAACGGCTACACCTTC

size: -
D: TRBD1
J: TRBJ1-1
V: TRBV27
CDR3: CASSSYRGRLNTEAFF
DNA: TGTGCCAGCAGTTCCTACAGGGGGCGATTGAACACTGAAGCTTTCTTT

size: once
D: -
J: TRBJ1-1
V: TRBV4-1
CDR3: CASSQGSAGEGEAFF
DNA: TGCGCCAGCAGCCAAGGATCTGCGGGTGAGGGTGAAGCTTTCTTT